The clone carrying this TCR beta chain was counted many times. Antigen specificity is unknown. Extraction of PBMCs used roughly 9.3 ml of fresh peripheral blood. The TCR beta CDR3 regions underwent amplification using RNA transcripts as the source. HTBI primers were used for first-round RT-PCR of the TCR CDR3. TCRdb recomputed calls from the multiplex PCR reads with MiXCR, one row per CDR3 protein. The sample consists of about 250,000 distinct CDR3 sequences, approximately 25% of them appearing once. The data belong to a study of T cells in Graves' hyperthyroidism and ophthalmopathy. Regarding the study as a whole: Ophthalmopathy, as predicted by the model, came a median about six months after the prediction. Blood also contained most expanded thyroid clonotypes above 0.001.

The V gene's germline CDR1 is SNHLY and CDR2 FYNNEI. V gave up 7 bases and J gave up 2 bases, with 18 bases separating them. The CDR3 runs 15 residues. Sequenced sample: blood. V gene TRBV2 combines with J gene TRBJ2-7; TRBD1 might be the D (6 bases). This TCR came from a woman aged 40 to 55 with Graves' ophthalmopathy. This chain's CDR3 is CASTLDRAPTYEQYF. The DNA of the CDR3 is TGTGCCAGCACTCTGGACAGAGCGCCCACCTACGAGCAGTACTTC.